One and the same sample provided the 5 T cell receptor beta chains below, sequenced in a study of T-cell reconstitution after alpha-beta-depleted transplantation in children. Preparation of the TCRbeta library involved a method that used unique molecular identifiers. TCRdb reanalysed the PCR reads using MiXCR and keeps one entry per CDR3 protein. Of 750 to 950 distinct CDR3 sequences in the sample, 55% to 75% were seen once. The sample was PBMCs, mostly from graft donor cells, taken 60 days after TCRalphabeta/CD19-depleted stem cell transplant. The receptors derive from a male patient aged 2-15 years who had a stem cell transplant for acute lymphoblastic leukemia, so the T cells may come from the graft donor.

This clonotype is judged medium-sized (0.01 to 0.1%). V usage is TRBV15 and J usage is TRBJ2-2, with 16 bases identical to TRBD2. Germline V gene lookup returns CDR1 LNHNV and CDR2 YYDKDF (reference sequence). The CDR3 extends over 21 amino acids. J gave up 1 base and V 2 bases, and 10 bases lay outside the gene matches. CDR3 nucleotides: TGTGCCACCAGCAGAAAAGGGCCCGGGACTAGCGGGGGGGGGAACACCGGGGAGCTGTTTTTT. It translates to CATSRKGPGTSGGGNTGELFF.

This clonotype was detected only once. This chain joins TRBV4-3 and TRBJ1-1; maybe TRBD1 (5 bases). The ends were cut back, 3 bases at V and 1 base at J, with 12 bases in the middle. The germline V gene has CDR1 LGHNA and CDR2 YSLEER. The CDR3 runs 15 residues. This CDR3 reads CASSQVLGGNTEAFF. The CDR3 nucleotides are TGCGCCAGCAGCCAGGTCCTTGGGGGGAACACTGAAGCTTTCTTT.

The chain recombines TRBV6-5 with TRBJ2-5; D is uncertain. Germline V CDR1 and CDR2: MNHEY, SVGAGI. The CDR3 covers 14 residues. Trimming pared 0 bases from V and 2 bases from J, leaving 7 bases between. CDR3 DNA: TGTGCCAGCAGTTACTCGATGTGGCAAGAGACCCAGTACTTC. Translating gives CASSYSMWQETQYF.

By share, this clonotype ranks as medium-sized. The chain is built from TRBV28 and TRBJ2-1; D gene unclear. Looked up from germline, CDR1 is MDHEN and CDR2 is SYDVKM. V gave up 5 bases and J gave up 9 bases, with 11 bases separating them. CDR3 length: 12 residues. This chain's CDR3 is CASSPVGGEQFF. The CDR3 DNA sequence: TGTGCCAGCAGTCCGGTTGGCGGTGAGCAGTTCTTC.

This clonotype was seen many times. This sequence joins TRBV6-5 and TRBJ2-7, with 8 bases matching TRBD1. After removal of 6 bases from V and 0 bases from J, the junction contained 7 bases not matched to a gene. The CDR3 has 15 amino acids. Germline CDR1 and CDR2: MNHEY and SVGAGI. The CDR3 is CASSQTGGTSYEQYF. The CDR3 DNA sequence: TGTGCCAGCAGCCAAACAGGGGGGACCTCCTACGAGCAGTACTTC.